The 15 T cell receptor beta chains in this list originate from one sample, sequenced in a study of breast tumors, draining lymph nodes, adjacent tissues. Samples came from axillary lymph nodes draining the breast cancer. Each CDR3 protein is one row after TCRdb ran MiXCR on the multiplex PCR reads. The sample lists 150,000 or so distinct CDR3 sequences; around a third were seen once. The sample taken for sequencing was axillary lymph node tissue. These receptors originate from a female donor with breast cancer. Some clones in this sample may be carry-over from other donors' samples.

Ten or more counts support this clonotype. The chain couples TRBV7-2 to TRBJ2-2, with 12 bases identical to TRBD2. J was trimmed by 3 bases and V by 6 bases; bases with no gene match: 2. Per the germline V gene, CDR1 is SGHTA and CDR2 is FQGNSA. The length of the CDR3 is 15 residues. The CDR3 DNA follows: TGTGCCAGCAGTCCTAGCGGGAGGGACACCGGGGAGCTGTTTTTT. Protein product: CASSPSGRDTGELFF.

This clonotype occurred many times. The chain links TRBV6-1 to TRBJ2-7; 8 nucleotides agree with TRBD2. Germline V CDR1 and CDR2: MNHNS, SASEGT. The CDR3 is made up of 15 amino acids. V lost 8 bases and J lost 3; bases outside the gene matches: 12. CDR3 sequence (DNA): TGTGCCAGCTCAAGACCGGGACTAGGAATCTACGAGCAGTACTTC. It encodes CASSRPGLGIYEQYF.

In this sample, this clonotype turned up many times. A read error may account for a junction end that differs from germline. The rearrangement joins TRBV27 to TRBJ1-3; 12 nucleotides align to TRBD1. Germline V CDR1 and CDR2: MNHEY, SMNVEV (reference sequence). The CDR3 is made up of 18 amino acids. The CDR3 region is CASSLVGTGGVRPFPTHF. The CDR3 nucleotides read TGTGCCAGCAGTTTAGTCGGGACAGGGGGCGTCCGACCCTTCCCGACGCATTTT.

This clonotype was recorded many times. The J gene is TRBJ2-7, the V gene TRBV19, with 8 nucleotides matching TRBD1. Germline CDR1 LNHDA, CDR2 SQIVND (reference sequence). After removal of 1 base from V and 2 bases from J, the junction contained 4 bases not matched to a gene. The CDR3 spans 15 residues. The CDR3 DNA follows: TGTGCCAGTAGTATAGCAGGGGGCTATCCCTACGAGCAGTACTTC. Its protein is CASSIAGGYPYEQYF.

Points on this clonotype: Because it lacks the conserved phenylalanine or tryptophan at the end, this CDR3 is likely a read error. The chain employs TRBV15 and TRBJ1-4; unclear D gene. Germline V lookup: CDR1 LNHNV, CDR2 YYDKDF (reference sequence). This CDR3 contains 13 residues. The DNA for the CDR3 is TGCGCCACCAGCACAGCAAGTAATCAAAAACTGTTTCTT. Translating it yields CATSTASNQKLFL.

This clonotype was seen a few times. This could be a read error, since a much larger clone is one nucleotide away. No conserved phenylalanine or tryptophan is present at the end of the CDR3, so a read error is the likely explanation. J is TRBJ2-1 and V is TRBV4-3; 8 bases align to TRBD1. Trimming at V came to 4 bases and at J to 9 bases, leaving 5 bases not matched to a gene. The V gene's germline CDR1 is LGHNA and CDR2 YSLEER. The CDR3 runs 13 residues. The CDR3 region is CASSLQGVSEQFL. CDR3 in DNA: TGCGCCAGCAGCCTACAGGGGGTGAGTGAGCAGTTCCTC.

There are many counts of this clonotype. The gene calls are TRBV27 and TRBJ2-7, with D possibly being TRBD1 (8 bases). V lost 5 bases to trimming and J lost 3 bases, with 11 bases between them. Germline values: CDR1 MNHEY, CDR2 SMNVEV (reference sequence). This CDR3 comprises 13 residues. CDR3 in DNA: TGTGCCAGCAGTACAGGGGGGGACTACGAGCAGTACTTC. It is translated as CASSTGGDYEQYF.

Worth noting for this clonotype: One end of the junction is discordant with germline, which a read error may explain. This chain links TRBV9 with TRBJ2-1; no firm D call. Germline V gives CDR1 SGDLS, CDR2 YYNGEE. This CDR3 has 12 residues. CDR3 region: CASSCRYNEQLF. The CDR3 coding sequence is TGTGCCAGCAGCTGCCGATACAATGAGCAGCTCTTC.

This clonotype was recorded many times. The gene calls are TRBV24-1 and TRBJ2-6, with a weak D call TRBD1 (5 bases). The CDR3 covers 16 residues. V lost 3 bases, J lost 4 bases, and 12 bases lay in between. Germline values: CDR1 KGHDR, CDR2 SFDVKD. In nucleotides, the CDR3 is TGTGCCACCAGTGATCCCTCAGGGAACGGGGCCAACGTCCTGACTTTC. It translates to CATSDPSGNGANVLTF.

This clonotype appeared many times. This chain connects TRBV6-5 to TRBJ1-2; D is unresolved. The V gene's germline CDR1 is MNHEY and CDR2 SVGAGI. The CDR3 runs to 13 residues. Between the trimmed V and J ends, which lost 8 bases and 3 bases, there was a span of 13 bases. CDR3 nucleotide sequence: TGTGCCAGCCACCTCGGCAGTTACTATGGCTACACCTTC. Translating gives CASHLGSYYGYTF.

This clonotype was seen repeatedly, ten times or more. The chain has TRBV7-6 and TRBJ2-7; D possibly corresponds to TRBD2 (6 bases). Germline V gene sequence: CDR1 SGHVS, CDR2 FNYEAQ. V was shortened by 2 bases and J by 5 bases, with 16 bases between the two germline ends. The CDR3 is 15 amino acids. This CDR3 reads CASSLNPGGLDEQYF. The CDR3 DNA reads as TGTGCCAGCAGCTTAAACCCCGGAGGGCTCGACGAGCAGTACTTC. Full variable domain (missing parts from reference TRBV7-6 and TRBJ2-7): GAGVSQSPRYKVTKRGQDVALRCDPISGHVSLYWYRQALGQGPEFLTYFNYEAQQDKSGLPNDRFSAERPEGSISTLTIQRTEQRDSAMYRCASSLNPGGLDEQYFGPGTRLTVT.

The gene calls are TRBV2 and TRBJ2-1, with 12 bases identical to TRBD1. V shed 7 bases and J 7 bases; nucleotides not matched to a gene: 5. Germline V gene data show CDR1 as SNHLY and CDR2 as FYNNEI. This CDR3 is built from 14 residues. CDR3 DNA sequence: TGTGCCAGCACGGGACAGGGGGCGAGGAATGAGCAGTTCTTC. Translating gives CASTGQGARNEQFF.

This clonotype was counted many times. The chain employs TRBV7-2 and TRBJ2-3; tentatively, D is TRBD2 (6 bases). Trimming stripped 5 bases from V and 1 base from J, with 19 bases between. CDR1 and CDR2 (germline): SGHTA, FQGNSA. The CDR3 length is 17 residues. CDR3 in amino acids: CASSPTLLSGRTDTQYF. The CDR3 DNA reads TGTGCCAGCAGCCCAACCCTCCTTAGCGGTCGCACAGATACGCAGTATTTT.

In the case of this clonotype: This may come from a read error, since a much larger clone is one base off. The chain combines TRBV6-1 with TRBJ2-7; unclear D gene. The germline gives CDR1 MNHNS, CDR2 SASEGT. V gave up 5 bases and J gave up 5 bases, with 10 bases separating them. The CDR3 runs 12 residues. CDR3 protein: CASSQRVHEQYF. The DNA of the CDR3 is TGTGCCAGCAGTCAAAGGGTACACGAGCAGTACTTC.

In its sample, this clonotype was seen many times. The chain employs TRBV5-1 and TRBJ2-3; 9 positions match TRBD2. This CDR3 has 16 amino acids. Per the germline V gene, CDR1 is SGHRS and CDR2 is YFSETQ. The V segment lost 0 bases and the J segment 8 bases; nucleotides outside the gene matches: 10. CDR3 amino acids: CASSLGRGGAVGTQYF. The DNA of the CDR3 is TGCGCCAGCAGCTTGGGGCGCGGGGGGGCCGTCGGTACGCAGTATTTT.